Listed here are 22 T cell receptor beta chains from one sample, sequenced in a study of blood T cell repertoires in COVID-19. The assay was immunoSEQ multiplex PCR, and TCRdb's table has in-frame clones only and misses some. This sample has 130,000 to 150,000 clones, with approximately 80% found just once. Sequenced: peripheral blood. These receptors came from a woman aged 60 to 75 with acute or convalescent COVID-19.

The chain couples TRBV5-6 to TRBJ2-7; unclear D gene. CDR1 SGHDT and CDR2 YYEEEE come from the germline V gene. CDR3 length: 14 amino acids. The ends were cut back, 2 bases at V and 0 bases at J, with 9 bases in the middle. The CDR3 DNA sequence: TGTGCCAGCAGCTTCTCCCTGAGCTCCTACGAGCAGTACTTC. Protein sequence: CASSFSLSSYEQYF.

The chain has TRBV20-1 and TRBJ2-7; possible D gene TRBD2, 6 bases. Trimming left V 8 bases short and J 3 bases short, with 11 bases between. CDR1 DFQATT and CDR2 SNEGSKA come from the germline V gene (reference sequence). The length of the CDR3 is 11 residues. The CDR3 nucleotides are TGCAGTACTTCTAGCGACTACGAGCAGTACTTC. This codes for CSTSSDYEQYF.

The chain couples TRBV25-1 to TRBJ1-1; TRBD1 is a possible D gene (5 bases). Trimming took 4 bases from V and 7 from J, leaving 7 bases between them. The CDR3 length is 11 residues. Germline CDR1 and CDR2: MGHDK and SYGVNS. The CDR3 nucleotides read TGTGCCAGCAGTGTTAGGGGTGAAGCTTTCTTT. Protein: CASSVRGEAFF.

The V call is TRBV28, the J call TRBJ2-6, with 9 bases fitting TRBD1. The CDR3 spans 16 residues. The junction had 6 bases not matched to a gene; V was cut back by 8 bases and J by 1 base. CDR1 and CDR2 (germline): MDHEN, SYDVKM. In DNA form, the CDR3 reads TGTGCCAGCGGGGGACAGGGACCTTCTGGGGCCAACGTCCTGACTTTC. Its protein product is CASGGQGPSGANVLTF.

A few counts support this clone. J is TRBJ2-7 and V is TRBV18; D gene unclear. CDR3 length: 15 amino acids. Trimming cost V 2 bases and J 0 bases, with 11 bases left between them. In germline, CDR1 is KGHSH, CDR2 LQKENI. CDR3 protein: CASSPRGLSSYEQYF. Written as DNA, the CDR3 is TGTGCCAGCTCACCAAGAGGTTTAAGCTCCTACGAGCAGTACTTC.

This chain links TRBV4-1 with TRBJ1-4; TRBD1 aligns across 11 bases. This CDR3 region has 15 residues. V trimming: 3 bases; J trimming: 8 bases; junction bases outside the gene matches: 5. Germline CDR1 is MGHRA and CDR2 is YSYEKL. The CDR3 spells CASSQGQGGKEKLFF. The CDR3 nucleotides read TGCGCCAGCAGCCAGGGACAGGGGGGGAAGGAAAAACTGTTTTTT.

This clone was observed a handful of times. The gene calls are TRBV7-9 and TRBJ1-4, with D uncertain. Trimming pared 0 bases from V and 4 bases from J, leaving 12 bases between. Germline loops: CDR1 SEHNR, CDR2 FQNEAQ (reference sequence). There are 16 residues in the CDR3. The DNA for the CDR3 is TGTGCCAGCAGCTTAGCACGAGGAAGTGGTAATGAAAAACTGTTTTTT. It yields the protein CASSLARGSGNEKLFF.

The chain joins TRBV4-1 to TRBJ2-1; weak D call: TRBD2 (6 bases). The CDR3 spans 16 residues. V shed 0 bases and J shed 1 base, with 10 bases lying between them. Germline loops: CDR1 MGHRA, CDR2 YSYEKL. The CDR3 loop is CASSQESSGSYNEQFF. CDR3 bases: TGCGCCAGCAGCCAAGAGAGTAGCGGTTCCTACAATGAGCAGTTCTTC.

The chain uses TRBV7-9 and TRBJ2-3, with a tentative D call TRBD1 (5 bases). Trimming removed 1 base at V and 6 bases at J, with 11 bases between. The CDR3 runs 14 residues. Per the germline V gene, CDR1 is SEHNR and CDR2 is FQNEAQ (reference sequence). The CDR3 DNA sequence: TGTGCCAGCAGCTTAGAGGGGCCGAGTGATACGCAGTATTTT. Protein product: CASSLEGPSDTQYF.

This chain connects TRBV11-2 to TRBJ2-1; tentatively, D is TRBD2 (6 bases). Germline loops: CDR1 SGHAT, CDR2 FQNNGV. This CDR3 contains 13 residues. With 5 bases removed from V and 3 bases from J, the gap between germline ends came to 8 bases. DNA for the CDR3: TGTGCCAGCAGCCTAGCGTTCTACAATGAGCAGTTCTTC. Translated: CASSLAFYNEQFF.

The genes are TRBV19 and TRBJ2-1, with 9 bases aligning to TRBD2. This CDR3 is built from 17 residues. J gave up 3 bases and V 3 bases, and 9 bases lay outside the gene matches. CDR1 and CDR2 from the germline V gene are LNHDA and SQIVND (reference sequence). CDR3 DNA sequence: TGTGCCAGTAGTATCTCCTCAGGGACTAGCCGCTACAATGAGCAGTTCTTC. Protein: CASSISSGTSRYNEQFF.

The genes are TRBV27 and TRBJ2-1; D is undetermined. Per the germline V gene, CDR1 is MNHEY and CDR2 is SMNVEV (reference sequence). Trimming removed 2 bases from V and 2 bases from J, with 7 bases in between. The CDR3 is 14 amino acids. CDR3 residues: CASSLAITYNEQFF. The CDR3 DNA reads TGTGCCAGCAGTTTAGCTATTACCTACAATGAGCAGTTCTTC.

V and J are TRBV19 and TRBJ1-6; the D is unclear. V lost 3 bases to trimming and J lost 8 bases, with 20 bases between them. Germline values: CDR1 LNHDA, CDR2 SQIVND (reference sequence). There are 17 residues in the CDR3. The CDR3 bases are TGTGCCAGTAGTATGGAGGTCGGAATCGGGAGTTATTCACCCCTCCACTTT. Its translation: CASSMEVGIGSYSPLHF.

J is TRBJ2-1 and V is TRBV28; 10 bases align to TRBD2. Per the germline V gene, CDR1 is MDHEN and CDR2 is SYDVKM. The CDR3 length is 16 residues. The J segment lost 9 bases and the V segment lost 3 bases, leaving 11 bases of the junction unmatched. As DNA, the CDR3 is TGTGCCAGCAGTTTCGAAGCGGGAGGGCCTAGGGGTGAGCAGTTCTTC. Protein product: CASSFEAGGPRGEQFF.

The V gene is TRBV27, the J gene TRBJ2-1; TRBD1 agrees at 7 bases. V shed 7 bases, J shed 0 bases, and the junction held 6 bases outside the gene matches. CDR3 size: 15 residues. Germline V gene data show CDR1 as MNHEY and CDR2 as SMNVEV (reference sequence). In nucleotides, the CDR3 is TGTGCCAGCAACCCCCGGGACAGCTCCTACAATGAGCAGTTCTTC. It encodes CASNPRDSSYNEQFF.

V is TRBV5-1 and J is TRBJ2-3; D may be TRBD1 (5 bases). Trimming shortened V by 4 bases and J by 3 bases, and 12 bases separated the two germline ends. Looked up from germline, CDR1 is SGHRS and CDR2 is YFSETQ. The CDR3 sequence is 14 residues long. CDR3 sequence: CASSPRTSTDTQYF. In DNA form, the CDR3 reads TGCGCCAGCAGCCCAAGGACATCTACAGATACGCAGTATTTT.

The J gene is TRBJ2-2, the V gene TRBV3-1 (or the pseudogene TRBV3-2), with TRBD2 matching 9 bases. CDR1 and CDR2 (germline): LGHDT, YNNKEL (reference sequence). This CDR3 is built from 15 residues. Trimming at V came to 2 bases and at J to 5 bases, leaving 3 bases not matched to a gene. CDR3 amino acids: CASSQRLAGTGELFF. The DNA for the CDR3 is TGTGCCAGCAGCCAAAGGCTAGCGGGAACCGGGGAGCTGTTTTTT.

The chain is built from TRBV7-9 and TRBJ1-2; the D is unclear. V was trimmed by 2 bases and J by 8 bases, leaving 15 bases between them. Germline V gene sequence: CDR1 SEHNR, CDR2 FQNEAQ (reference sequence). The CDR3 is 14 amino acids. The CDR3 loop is CASSLTWADGGYTF. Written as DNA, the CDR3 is TGTGCCAGCAGCTTAACGTGGGCCGACGGAGGCTACACCTTC.

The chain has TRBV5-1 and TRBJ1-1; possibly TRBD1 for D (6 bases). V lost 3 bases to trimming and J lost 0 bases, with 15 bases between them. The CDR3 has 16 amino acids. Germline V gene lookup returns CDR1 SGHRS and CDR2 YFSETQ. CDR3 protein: CASSYNRADLNTEAFF. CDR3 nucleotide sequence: TGCGCCAGCAGCTATAACAGGGCCGATCTGAACACTGAAGCTTTCTTT.

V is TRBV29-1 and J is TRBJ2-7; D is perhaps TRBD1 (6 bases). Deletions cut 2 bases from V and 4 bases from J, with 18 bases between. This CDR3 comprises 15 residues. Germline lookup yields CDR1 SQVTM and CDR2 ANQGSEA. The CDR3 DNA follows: TGCAGCGTTGAAAATCGCGGCAGGGGTGGTTACGAGCAGTACTTC. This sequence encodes CSVENRGRGGYEQYF.

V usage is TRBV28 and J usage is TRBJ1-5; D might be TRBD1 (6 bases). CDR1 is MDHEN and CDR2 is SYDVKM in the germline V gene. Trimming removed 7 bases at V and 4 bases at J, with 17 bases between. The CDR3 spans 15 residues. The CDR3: CASTKLPGQNQPQHF. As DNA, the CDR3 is TGTGCCAGCACCAAACTACCGGGACAAAATCAGCCCCAGCATTTT.

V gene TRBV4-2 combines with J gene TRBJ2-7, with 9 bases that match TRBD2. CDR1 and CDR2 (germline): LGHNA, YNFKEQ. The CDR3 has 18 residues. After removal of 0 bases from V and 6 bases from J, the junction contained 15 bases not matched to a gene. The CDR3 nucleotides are TGTGCCAGCAGCCAAGACCTCATTACTAGCGGGCTAGCAGGCGAGCAGTACTTC. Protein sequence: CASSQDLITSGLAGEQYF.